This TCR beta chain was sequenced during a study of graft-versus-host responses after intestinal transplantation (dated by TCRdb to the early 2020s). As for the study more broadly: The transplants that recipients received were multivisceral, liver-intestinal, or isolated intestinal. Instead of going to the commercial service, samples from a few later patients were sequenced in-house on an Illumina MiSeq and processed with MiXCR. Donor T cell macrochimerism was defined as a peak of at least 4% donor T cells among recipient peripheral blood mononuclear cells. All recipients received anti-thymocyte globulin induction followed by maintenance tacrolimus and steroids for approximately 3 years. After intestinal transplantation, graft-versus-host and host-versus-graft alloreactive T cell clones in the graft, circulation and bone marrow were tracked using bulk TCR-beta CDR3 sequencing. The cohort enrolled about 23 intestinal transplant recipients, one of whom was a retransplant, and 3 patients without pretransplant specimens were excluded. To identify alloreactive clones, pre-transplant mixed lymphocyte reaction products were sequenced and then compared with unstimulated pre-transplant donor and recipient T cells.

The CDR3 runs 15 residues from the cysteine to the phenylalanine. Left in the record is the CDR3 DNA by itself, 45 bases read in frame from the first base. CDR1 KGHSH and CDR2 LQKENI were looked up in the germline V gene. Cut back by 0 bases and 1 base, the V and J ends lie 9 bases apart. With regard to this clone: This clone's antigen is unknown. Base qualities are not recorded, but no much larger clone differs from it by a single base.

Beyond this particular receptor, the publication reports: High GvH to HvG T cell clonal ratios were observed in the allografts of patients with donor T cell macrochimerism. The relatively low number and heterogeneity of intestinal transplant patients limited the conclusions. Peak levels of circulating GvH clones were associated with declines in HvG clones early after transplant. GvH clones turned up in recipient bone marrow, with some appearing earlier in ileal mucosa or blood, a pattern consistent with an intestinal mucosal origin.

Blood samples were collected up to 4 times in the first month after transplant and then at least monthly when available. The receptor library was made with the immunoSEQ multiplex PCR assay. For most patients, high-throughput TCR-beta CDR3 sequencing of genomic DNA was performed by Adaptive Biotechnologies. As for the original processing: TCR sequencing data were retrieved from Adaptive's ImmunoSEQ software for 15 to 20 patients, whereas a few other patients were processed with MiXCR and VDJtools. CDR3 nucleotide sequences shared between donor and recipient were removed because their origin could not be assigned. At least 2-fold expansion over unstimulated cells and a minimum CFSE-low frequency of 0.002% (template counts) or 0.001% (read counts) were required for clones to be classified as alloreactive. A clone was considered mappable if detected in the sequenced pre-transplant spleen, lymph node, or MLR CFSE-low populations of the donor or recipient. Cumulative frequency of alloreactive clones was calculated as a percentage of all sequences weighted by copy number. This is the immuneACCESS table as TCRdb keeps it, with only in-frame sequences that have V and J called. A part of the clones is gone; compared with another copy, unresolved V genes explain less than half, and the rest is unexplained. D and trimming were read from the DNA, whereas the V and J calls and clone size are those reported in that table. Across this sample there are roughly 60,000 clones, with approximately 89% seen only once. The ten top clones hold approximately 2.9% of the sample.

This clonotype was obtained from a human patient who received an intestinal transplant, so some T cells may come from the graft donor. The sample was PBMCs, taken roughly 120 days after intestinal transplantation. The chain uses TRBV18 and TRBJ2-5, with the D gene not confidently named. The sequence in DNA is TGTGCCAGCTCACCACCGGTCCGTCTCCAAGAGACCCAGTACTTC. It specifies CASSPPVRLQETQYF.